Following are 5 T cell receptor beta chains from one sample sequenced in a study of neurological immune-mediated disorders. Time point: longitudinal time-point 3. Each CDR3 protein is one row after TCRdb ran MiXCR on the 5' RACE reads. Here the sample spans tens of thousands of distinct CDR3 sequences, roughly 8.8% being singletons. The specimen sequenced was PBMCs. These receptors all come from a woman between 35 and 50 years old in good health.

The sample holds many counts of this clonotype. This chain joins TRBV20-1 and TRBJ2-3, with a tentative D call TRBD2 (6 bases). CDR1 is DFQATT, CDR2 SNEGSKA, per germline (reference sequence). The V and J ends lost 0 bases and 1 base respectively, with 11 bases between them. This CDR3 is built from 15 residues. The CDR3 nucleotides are TGCAGTGCTAGAGATCATGGCGGGGGCACAGATACGCAGTATTTT. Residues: CSARDHGGGTDTQYF.

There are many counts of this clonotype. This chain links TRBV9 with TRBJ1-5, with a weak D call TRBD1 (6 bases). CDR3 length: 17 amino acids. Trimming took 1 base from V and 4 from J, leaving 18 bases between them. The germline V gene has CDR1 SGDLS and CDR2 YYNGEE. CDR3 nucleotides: TGTGCCAGCAGCGTATGTATTGCCCGGGGGCGAAATCAGCCCCAGCATTTT. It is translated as CASSVCIARGRNQPQHF. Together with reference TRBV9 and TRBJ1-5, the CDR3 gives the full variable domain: DSGVTQTPKHLITATGQRVTLRCSPRSGDLSVYWYQQSLDQGLQFLIQYYNGEERAKGNILERFSAQQFPDLHSELNLSSLELGDSALYFCASSVCIARGRNQPQHFGDGTRLSIL.

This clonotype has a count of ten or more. The CDR3 coding sequence is TGCAGCGTTGGACATCCGGGGGATACGCAGTATTTT. It encodes CSVGHPGDTQYF. This rearrangement joins TRBV29-1 to TRBJ2-3; tentatively, D is TRBD2 (5 bases). Germline CDR1 reads SQVTM; CDR2 reads ANQGSEA. V lost 4 bases to trimming and J lost 6 bases, with 11 bases between them. The length of the CDR3 is 12 residues.

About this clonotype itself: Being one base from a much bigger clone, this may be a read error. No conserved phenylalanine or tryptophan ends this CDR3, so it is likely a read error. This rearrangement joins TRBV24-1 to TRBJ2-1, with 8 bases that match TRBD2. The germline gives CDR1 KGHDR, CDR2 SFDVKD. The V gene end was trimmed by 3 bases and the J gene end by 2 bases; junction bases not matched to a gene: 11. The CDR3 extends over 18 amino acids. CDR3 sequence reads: CATSDAGTSDSTYNEQFL. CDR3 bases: TGTGCCACCAGTGATGCCGGGACTAGTGATAGCACCTACAATGAGCAGTTCTTA.

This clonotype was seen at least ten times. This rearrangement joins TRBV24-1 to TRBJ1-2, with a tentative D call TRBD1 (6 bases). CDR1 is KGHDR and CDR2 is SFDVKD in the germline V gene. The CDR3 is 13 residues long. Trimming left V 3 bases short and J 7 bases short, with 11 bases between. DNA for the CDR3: TGTGCCACCAGTGATCAACAGGGAATTGGCTACACCTTC. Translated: CATSDQQGIGYTF.